Shown below are 27 T cell receptor beta chains from a single sample sequenced in a study of CD8 T cells in ankylosing spondylitis (dated by TCRdb to 2017 to 2019). Findings and caveats that apply to the study as a whole: A TCR beta motif of several highly homologous amino acid variants appeared characteristic of blood from ankylosing spondylitis patients.

The antigens for these receptors are not known. The library came from 5' RACE. Sequenced using an Illumina HiSeq 2500. TCRdb itself trimmed the public reads at Q25 with fastp, ran MiXCR and retained productive beta chains. CDR3 protein duplicates are merged, each entry listing the most common genes and DNA. A total of 700,000 or so distinct CDR3 sequences appear in this sample, 15% to 20% of them only once. About 20% of the sample is in the top ten clones. Specimen: blood, either unsorted or a sorted T cell fraction (not recorded which). Receptors originate from a male donor with ankylosing spondylitis.

This rearrangement joins TRBV5-1 to TRBJ2-5, with D tentatively TRBD1 (6 bases). Trimming shortened V by 3 bases and J by 2 bases, and 14 bases separated the two germline ends. Germline V gene lookup returns CDR1 SGHRS and CDR2 YFSETQ. The CDR3 is made up of 15 amino acids. The CDR3 spells CASSSRTAEQETQYF. DNA for the CDR3: TGCGCCAGCAGCTCGCGGACAGCAGAACAAGAGACCCAGTACTTC. Full variable domain (outside the CDR3, taken from reference TRBV5-1 and TRBJ2-5): KAGVTQTPRYLIKTRGQQVTLSCSPISGHRSVSWYQQTPGQGLQFLFEYFSETQRNKGNFPGRFSGRQFSNSRSEMNVSTLELGDSALYLCASSSRTAEQETQYFGPGTRLLVL.

This clonotype came up a few times. The chain carries TRBV11-2 and TRBJ2-5; 12 bases are a match to TRBD2. This CDR3 spans 18 amino acids. Per germline, CDR1 SGHAT and CDR2 FQNNGV. V trimming: 4 bases; J trimming: 2 bases; junction bases outside the gene matches: 11. This CDR3 reads CASSSRTSGTAWQETQYF. In DNA form, the CDR3 reads TGTGCCAGCAGCTCCAGGACTAGCGGGACCGCCTGGCAAGAGACCCAGTACTTC.

This clonotype has a handful of counts. V is TRBV20-1 and J is TRBJ2-1; TRBD1 agrees at 8 bases. J lost 2 bases, V lost 0 bases, and 3 bases had no gene match. This CDR3 region has 15 residues. Germline V gives CDR1 DFQATT, CDR2 SNEGSKA (reference sequence). CDR3 coding DNA: TGCAGTGCTAGAGAGACAGGGGTGACCTACAATGAGCAGTTCTTC. Its protein is CSARETGVTYNEQFF.

This sequence joins TRBV5-1 and TRBJ2-7; TRBD1 agrees at 7 bases. The CDR3 has 14 residues. V lost 4 bases, J lost 2 bases, and 6 bases stayed unmatched. Per germline, CDR1 SGHRS and CDR2 YFSETQ. Written as DNA, the CDR3 is TGCGCCAGCAGCGAACAGGGGAACCCCTACGAGCAGTACTTC. Translation gives CASSEQGNPYEQYF.

This clonotype has a handful of counts. The chain carries TRBV7-3 and TRBJ2-5; weak D call: TRBD1 (6 bases). V lost 5 bases, J lost 4 bases, and 17 bases lay in between. The CDR3 runs 15 residues. Germline-derived CDR1 and CDR2 are SGHTA and FQGTGA. The CDR3 DNA reads as TGTGCCAGCAGCCCCGGACAGTTAAGGGGAGAGACCCAGTACTTC. Protein product: CASSPGQLRGETQYF.

This clonotype has a handful of counts. This chain joins TRBV7-8 and TRBJ2-7; 7 bases are shared with TRBD1. CDR1 is SGHVS, CDR2 FQNEAQ, per germline. V lost 9 bases to trimming and J lost 2 bases; unmatched junction nucleotides: 7. The CDR3 has 13 amino acids. The CDR3 DNA reads as TGTGCCAGTGAGACAGGGTCACCCTACGAGCAGTACTTC. Translated, it gives CASETGSPYEQYF.

A few counts support this clonotype. The V call is TRBV14, the J call TRBJ2-1; the match to TRBD2 covers 8 bases. Looked up from germline, CDR1 is SGHDN and CDR2 is FVKESK. This CDR3 region has 16 residues. After removal of 1 base from V and 7 bases from J, the junction contained 9 bases not matched to a gene. The CDR3 bases are TGTGCCAGCAGCCAAGTTCAGCGGGGGAGTAGGAATGAGCAGTTCTTC. Translating it yields CASSQVQRGSRNEQFF.

This clonotype was seen more than once but under ten times. The rearrangement joins TRBV12-3 or TRBV12-4 to TRBJ1-2, with D tentatively TRBD1 (5 bases). This CDR3 spans 13 amino acids. Trimming left V 3 bases short and J 4 bases short, with 9 bases between. The CDR3 DNA reads as TGTGCCAGCAGTTTGACGGGGCCCTATGGCTACACCTTC. This encodes CASSLTGPYGYTF.

J is TRBJ1-1 and V is TRBV20-1; D is uncertain. Trimming removed 0 bases from V and 1 base from J, with 9 bases in between. Looked up from germline, CDR1 is DFQATT and CDR2 is SNEGSKA (reference sequence). The CDR3 consists of 14 residues. The CDR3 DNA reads as TGCAGTGCTAGAGAGGGCAGCACGAACACTGAAGCTTTCTTT. As protein: CSAREGSTNTEAFF.

This clonotype was detected a few times. The V and J genes are TRBV5-1 and TRBJ2-1; D is ambiguous. The CDR3 spans 15 residues. Germline V gives CDR1 SGHRS, CDR2 YFSETQ. V was trimmed by 6 bases and J by 0 bases, leaving 13 bases between them. In nucleotides, the CDR3 is TGCGCCAGCACCCTCCTCGGGCTCTCCTACAATGAGCAGTTCTTC. This encodes CASTLLGLSYNEQFF. Filled out from reference TRBV5-1 and TRBJ2-1, the complete variable domain reads KAGVTQTPRYLIKTRGQQVTLSCSPISGHRSVSWYQQTPGQGLQFLFEYFSETQRNKGNFPGRFSGRQFSNSRSEMNVSTLELGDSALYLCASTLLGLSYNEQFFGPGTRLTVL.

The V and J genes are TRBV5-1 and TRBJ1-2, with D possibly matching TRBD1 (5 bases). V was cut by 0 bases and J by 8 bases, with 17 bases left in between. The germline V gene encodes CDR1 SGHRS and CDR2 YFSETQ. The CDR3 is 15 residues long. This CDR3 reads CASSLAEGQGQGYTF. CDR3 bases: TGCGCCAGCAGCTTGGCCGAGGGCCAGGGTCAGGGCTACACCTTC.

The sample holds a few counts of this clonotype. The rearrangement joins TRBV10-3 to TRBJ1-2, with D possibly TRBD1 on 5 matching bases. The V and J ends lost 5 bases and 1 base respectively, with 8 bases between them. There are 13 residues in the CDR3. Germline V CDR1 and CDR2: ENHRY, SYGVKD. The CDR3 protein is CAISQGHNYGYTF. DNA of the CDR3: TGTGCCATCAGTCAAGGACATAACTATGGCTACACCTTC.

This clonotype was counted many times. The CDR3 here is CASSYRQAQAHFSYEQYF. CDR3 bases: TGTGCCAGCAGCTATCGACAGGCACAAGCCCATTTCTCCTACGAGCAGTACTTC. The rearrangement joins TRBV11-2 to TRBJ2-7; maybe TRBD1 (6 bases). Germline values: CDR1 SGHAT, CDR2 FQNNGV. The CDR3 consists of 18 residues. Trimming removed 4 bases at V and 0 bases at J, with 22 bases between.

This rearrangement joins TRBV5-1 to TRBJ2-1; 8 bases line up with TRBD2. This CDR3 contains 15 residues. The junction had 8 bases not matched to a gene; V was cut back by 0 bases and J by 9 bases. Germline CDR1 reads SGHRS; CDR2 reads YFSETQ. This CDR3 reads CASSLGQRGITEQFF. CDR3 DNA: TGCGCCAGCAGCTTGGGTCAGCGGGGGATTACTGAGCAGTTCTTC.

The chain combines TRBV5-1 with TRBJ2-1; D is perhaps TRBD2 (5 bases). Germline CDR1 reads SGHRS; CDR2 reads YFSETQ. The V and J ends lost 4 bases and 5 bases respectively, with 10 bases between them. This CDR3 region has 13 residues. The chain's CDR3 is CASSLKEDNEQFF. The CDR3 bases are TGCGCCAGCAGCCTGAAGGAGGACAATGAGCAGTTCTTC. The whole variable domain, filled in from reference TRBV5-1 and TRBJ2-1, reads KAGVTQTPRYLIKTRGQQVTLSCSPISGHRSVSWYQQTPGQGLQFLFEYFSETQRNKGNFPGRFSGRQFSNSRSEMNVSTLELGDSALYLCASSLKEDNEQFFGPGTRLTVL.

This clonotype was seen a few times. The V gene is TRBV12-3 or TRBV12-4, the J gene TRBJ2-2; 10 bases line up with TRBD2. Germline trimming cut 6 bases from V and 8 bases from J; bases unmatched to any gene: 9. The CDR3 runs 15 residues. In DNA, the CDR3 is TGTGCCAGCAGCCGGGCTAGCGGGAGTGTTGGGGAGCTGTTTTTT. Protein product: CASSRASGSVGELFF.

This clonotype was seen more than once but under ten times. The rearrangement links TRBV28 to TRBJ2-1; 8 bases are a match to TRBD2. The CDR3 totals 14 residues. J lost 8 bases, V lost 4 bases, and 7 bases had no gene match. Germline CDR1 and CDR2: MDHEN and SYDVKM. CDR3 sequence: CASSSAGLVHEQFF. The CDR3 coding sequence is TGTGCCAGCAGTTCGGCGGGACTAGTCCATGAGCAGTTCTTC.

The chain is built from TRBV20-1 and TRBJ2-7, with 9 nucleotides matching TRBD1. The CDR3 is 13 amino acids. V gave up 5 bases and J gave up 3 bases; unmatched junction bases: 5. Germline V lookup: CDR1 DFQATT, CDR2 SNEGSKA (reference sequence). CDR3 coding DNA: TGCAGTGCTTTCGACAGGGGGGGCTACGAGCAGTACTTC. Residues: CSAFDRGGYEQYF.

This clonotype was seen only a few times. The chain joins TRBV3-1 to TRBJ2-3, with D unresolved. Trimming stripped 3 bases from V and 3 bases from J, with 16 bases between. The CDR3 covers 16 residues. CDR1 and CDR2 (germline): LGHDT, YNNKEL (reference sequence). CDR3 sequence: CASSHTLLGKTDTQYF. The CDR3 coding sequence is TGTGCCAGCAGCCACACCCTCCTAGGCAAGACAGATACGCAGTATTTT.

Only a few counts were recorded for this clonotype. The chain employs TRBV4-1 and TRBJ2-5, with 7 bases lining up with TRBD1. The CDR3 runs to 13 residues. V lost 4 bases, J lost 5 bases, and 4 bases stayed unmatched. CDR1 is MGHRA, CDR2 YSYEKL, per germline. The CDR3 coding sequence is TGCGCCAGCAGCCGTACAGGGGACGAGACCCAGTACTTC. It specifies CASSRTGDETQYF.

This clonotype was observed a few times. The chain joins TRBV6-5 to TRBJ2-3, with D perhaps matching TRBD2 (6 bases). V gave up 5 bases and J gave up 3 bases, with 18 bases separating them. The CDR3 is made up of 16 amino acids. Germline V lookup: CDR1 MNHEY, CDR2 SVGAGI. The chain's CDR3 is CASSHRLRGGTDTQYF. The CDR3, as DNA: TGTGCCAGCAGTCACCGTTTGCGGGGTGGGACAGATACGCAGTATTTT.

This clonotype has a handful of counts. V usage is TRBV12-3 or TRBV12-4 and J usage is TRBJ2-1; D perhaps matches TRBD2 (5 bases). The V and J ends lost 1 base and 3 bases respectively, with 10 bases between them. The CDR3 runs to 15 residues. CDR3 DNA: TGTGCCAGCAGTTTAGGGACTCTTTTCTACAATGAGCAGTTCTTC. Amino acids: CASSLGTLFYNEQFF.

V is TRBV6-1 and J is TRBJ1-3, with D tentatively TRBD1 (6 bases). Deletions cut 6 bases from V and 3 bases from J, with 12 bases between. This CDR3 is 14 amino acids long. Germline V lookup: CDR1 MNHNS, CDR2 SASEGT. The CDR3 region is CASRGHPGGNTIYF. In nucleotides, the CDR3 is TGTGCCAGCAGGGGACATCCGGGTGGAAACACCATATATTTT.

The chain employs TRBV12-3 or TRBV12-4 and TRBJ1-1; a possible D gene is TRBD1 (5 bases). The ends were cut back, 5 bases at V and 4 bases at J, with 17 bases in the middle. There are 15 residues in the CDR3. CDR3 residues: CASSPTRGQGTEAFF. Written as DNA, the CDR3 is TGTGCCAGCAGTCCCACTCGCGGCCAGGGCACTGAAGCTTTCTTT.

The sample holds one count of this clonotype. The rearrangement uses TRBV5-1 and TRBJ2-1; D may be TRBD2 (7 bases). This CDR3 has 14 residues. Germline V gene lookup returns CDR1 SGHRS and CDR2 YFSETQ. With 4 bases removed from V and 6 bases from J, the gap between germline ends came to 14 bases. The CDR3 region is CASSPGGPANEQFF. The DNA for the CDR3 is TGCGCCAGCAGCCCGGGGGGCCCGGCCAATGAGCAGTTCTTC. Filled out from reference TRBV5-1 and TRBJ2-1, the complete variable domain reads KAGVTQTPRYLIKTRGQQVTLSCSPISGHRSVSWYQQTPGQGLQFLFEYFSETQRNKGNFPGRFSGRQFSNSRSEMNVSTLELGDSALYLCASSPGGPANEQFFGPGTRLTVL.

The chain uses TRBV12-5 and TRBJ1-4; D remains unclear. Germline V gives CDR1 LGHNT, CDR2 FRNRAP. The CDR3 totals 13 residues. V lost 2 bases and J lost 7, with 8 bases in between. The CDR3 region is CASGLWPAEKLFF. CDR3 DNA: TGTGCTAGTGGTTTGTGGCCAGCTGAAAAACTGTTTTTT.

This clonotype was detected only a few times. This chain joins TRBV2 and TRBJ1-1; D is perhaps TRBD1 (5 bases). There are 13 residues in the CDR3. The germline gives CDR1 SNHLY, CDR2 FYNNEI. Trimming cost V 10 bases and J 2 bases, with 14 bases left between them. The CDR3 protein is CATRGAYNTEAFF. CDR3 DNA: TGTGCCACCCGGGGCGCCTACAACACTGAAGCTTTCTTT.